The 2 T cell receptor beta chains presented below share a single source sample, sequenced in a study of glioma-infiltrating T cells after dendritic cell vaccination. The method was immunoSEQ multiplex PCR; TCRdb's version includes in-frame clones alone and lacks a portion of them. The data show fewer than 75,000 clones, 81% seen once. Sequencing used blood, obtained before dendritic cell vaccination. The receptors stem from a human donor with glioblastoma.

The chain is built from TRBV9 and TRBJ1-1; D unclear. The CDR3 has 15 amino acids. Germline CDR1 SGDLS, CDR2 YYNGEE. Trimming pared 2 bases from V and 3 bases from J, leaving 14 bases between. The CDR3 reads CASSVEPLPHTEAFF. CDR3 sequence (DNA): TGTGCCAGCAGCGTCGAACCTCTACCCCACACTGAAGCTTTCTTT.

CDR3 bases: TGTGCCAGCAGCGTAGCAGGGGCTAACTCTGGAAACACCATATATTTT. Translating gives CASSVAGANSGNTIYF. The V gene is TRBV9, the J gene TRBJ1-3, with D possibly being TRBD1 (6 bases). V lost 0 bases and J 0 bases, leaving 10 bases between the germline ends. The CDR3 totals 16 residues. The germline CDR1 and CDR2 sequences are SGDLS and YYNGEE.